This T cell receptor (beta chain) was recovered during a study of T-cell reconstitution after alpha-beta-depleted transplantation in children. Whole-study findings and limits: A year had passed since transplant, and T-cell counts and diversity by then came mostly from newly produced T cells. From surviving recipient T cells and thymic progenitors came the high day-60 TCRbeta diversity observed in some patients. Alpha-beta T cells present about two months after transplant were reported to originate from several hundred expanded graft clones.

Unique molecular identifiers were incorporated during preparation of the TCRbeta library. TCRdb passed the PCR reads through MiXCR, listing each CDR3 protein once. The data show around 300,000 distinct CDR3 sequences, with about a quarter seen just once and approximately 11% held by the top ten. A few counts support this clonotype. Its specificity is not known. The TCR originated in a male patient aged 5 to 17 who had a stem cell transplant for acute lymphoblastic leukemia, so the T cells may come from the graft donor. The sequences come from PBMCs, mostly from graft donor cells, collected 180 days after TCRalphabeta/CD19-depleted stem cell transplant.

The CDR3 loop is CASSKALPLAKNIQYF. The CDR3, as DNA: TGTGCCAGCAGCAAAGCCCTACCTCTAGCCAAAAACATTCAGTACTTC. This rearrangement joins TRBV21-1 to TRBJ2-4. TRBV21-1 corresponds to a pseudogene. This CDR3 region has 16 residues.